Listed here are 5 T cell receptor beta chains from one sample, sequenced in a study of T cell repertoires in cytomegalovirus infection. Their recognized antigens are unknown. MiXCR was run by TCRdb on the reads, yielding one entry per CDR3 protein. The sample holds approximately 280,000 distinct CDR3 sequences; under 25% are singletons and the top ten take roughly 20%. Sample: cultured PBMCs, taken from culture after CMV antigen stimulation. The receptors here all came from a human donor in good health (CMV status not recorded). Some clones in this sample may be carry-over from other donors' samples.

The chain links TRBV12-3 or TRBV12-4 to TRBJ2-5; 7 nucleotides align to TRBD1. CDR3 length: 15 amino acids. After removal of 6 bases from V and 5 bases from J, the junction contained 12 bases not matched to a gene. CDR3 coding DNA: TGTGCCAGCAGCCTCCCTCCAGGGGGTCGGGAGACCCAGTACTTC. It encodes CASSLPPGGRETQYF.

The chain couples TRBV7-8 to TRBJ2-3; D uncertain. From germline, CDR1 is SGHVS and CDR2 FQNEAQ. V was shortened by 3 bases and J by 14 bases, with 15 bases between the two germline ends. The length of the CDR3 is 12 residues. The CDR3 DNA reads TGTGCCAGCAGCTTTGGGGTTAAAGTGGGGTATTTT. Translated, it gives CASSFGVKVGYF.

This clonotype has a handful of counts. The rearrangement uses TRBV5-1 and TRBJ2-3, with D hard to call. The CDR3 consists of 14 residues. Trimming pared 5 bases from V and 0 bases from J, leaving 10 bases between. CDR1 SGHRS and CDR2 YFSETQ come from the germline V gene. CDR3 DNA: TGCGCCAGCAGGGCCGTGGGGAGCACAGATACGCAGTATTTT. Protein product: CASRAVGSTDTQYF.

The chain is built from TRBV7-6 and TRBJ2-7; D is unresolved. This CDR3 comprises 15 residues. Trimming removed 1 base at V and 5 bases at J, with 15 bases between. Germline values: CDR1 SGHVS, CDR2 FNYEAQ. The CDR3 DNA sequence: TGTGCCAGCAGCTTAGAGCCGAGCCTAGGAGACGAGCAGTACGTC. Its translation: CASSLEPSLGDEQYV.

The table lists this clonotype with many counts. V usage is TRBV7-2 and J usage is TRBJ2-3, with D possibly matching TRBD1 (6 bases). This CDR3 has 14 amino acids. V lost 3 bases and J lost 0, with 7 bases in between. CDR1 and CDR2 (germline): SGHTA, FQGNSA. For the CDR3, the DNA is TGTGCCAGCAGCTTGGGGGCGAGCACAGATACGCAGTATTTT. Its protein product is CASSLGASTDTQYF.